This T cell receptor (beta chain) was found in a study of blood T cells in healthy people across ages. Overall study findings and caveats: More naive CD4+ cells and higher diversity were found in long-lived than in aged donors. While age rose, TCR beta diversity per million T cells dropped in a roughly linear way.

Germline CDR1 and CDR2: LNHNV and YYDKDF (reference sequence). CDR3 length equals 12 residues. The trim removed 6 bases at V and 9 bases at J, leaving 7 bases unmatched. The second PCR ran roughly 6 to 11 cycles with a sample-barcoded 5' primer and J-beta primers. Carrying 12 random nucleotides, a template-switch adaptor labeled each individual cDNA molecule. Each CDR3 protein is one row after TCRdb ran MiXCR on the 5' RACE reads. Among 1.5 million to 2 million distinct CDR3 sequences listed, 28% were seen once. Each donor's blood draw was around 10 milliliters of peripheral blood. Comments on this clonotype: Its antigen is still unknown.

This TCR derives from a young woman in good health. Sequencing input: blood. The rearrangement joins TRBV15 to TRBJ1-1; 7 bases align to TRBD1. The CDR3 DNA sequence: TGTGCCACCAGAACCCGGGACAGTAAAGCTTTCTTT. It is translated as CATRTRDSKAFF.